These T cell receptor beta chains were read from a single sample in a study of cytotoxic CD8 clonotypes in ibrutinib-treated CLL. Produced via immunoSEQ multiplex PCR; TCRdb's table is partial and in-frame only. The sample yields tens of thousands of clones, 65% to 75% seen once. Here the sequenced sample was PBMCs, taken at disease progression, from a patient treated with ibrutinib. These receptors all stem from a human donor with chronic lymphocytic leukemia. Both conserved end residues are part of each CDR3. The D gene is left open where the match is weak. Some rows have no size entry. The others give once, few or many, or a class for an expanded clone.

TRBV9	NA	TRBJ1-1	NA	CASSVVERGLEAFF	TGTGCCAGCAGCGTAGTAGAAAGGGGACTGGAAGCTTTCTTT
TRBV5-6	NA	TRBJ1-5	TRBD1	CASSWGTGGNQPQHF	TGTGCCAGCAGCTGGGGGACAGGGGGCAATCAGCCCCAGCATTTT
TRBV5-4	NA	TRBJ2-1	TRBD2	CASSQRVSGGAENEQFF	TGTGCCAGCAGTCAAAGGGTTAGCGGGGGGGCCGAGAATGAGCAGTTCTTC
TRBV5-1	NA	TRBJ2-5	TRBD2	CASSPRGTETQYF	TGCGCCAGCAGCCCGCGGGGGACGGAGACCCAGTACTTC
TRBV6-1	NA	TRBJ1-4	TRBD1	CASSERGTGTQKLFF	TGTGCCAGCAGTGAGCGCGGGACAGGGACCCAAAAACTGTTTTTT
TRBV19	NA	TRBJ1-5	TRBD1	CASSIRDRAYSNQPQHF	TGTGCCAGTAGTATACGGGACAGGGCCTATAGCAATCAGCCCCAGCATTTT
TRBV6-1	NA	TRBJ2-1	NA	CASSEAWGTLNNEQFF	TGTGCCAGCAGTGAAGCGTGGGGAACCCTGAACAATGAGCAGTTCTTC
TRBV6-1	few	TRBJ1-5	NA	CASLDRSNQPQHF	TGTGCCAGCCTTGACAGGAGCAATCAGCCCCAGCATTTT
TRBV2	few	TRBJ1-5	NA	CASSPRGNSNQPQHF	TGTGCCAGCAGCCCAAGGGGGAATAGCAATCAGCCCCAGCATTTT
TRBV6-5	NA	TRBJ1-5	TRBD1	CASSPNTGGSQPQHF	TGTGCCAGCAGTCCGAATACAGGGGGCAGTCAGCCCCAGCATTTT
TRBV2	NA	TRBJ2-5	NA	CASSERETQYF	TGTGCCAGCAGTGAAAGGGAGACCCAGTACTTC
TRBV29-1	few	TRBJ2-5	TRBD1	CSVAGTGGGQETQYF	TGCAGCGTTGCCGGGACAGGGGGAGGCCAAGAGACCCAGTACTTC
TRBV6-6	NA	TRBJ1-1	NA	CASSYPSLRGAEAFF	TGTGCCAGCAGTTACCCTTCCTTGAGGGGCGCTGAAGCTTTCTTT
TRBV13	few	TRBJ2-3	TRBD2	CASTSGGATDTQYF	TGTGCCAGCACCAGCGGGGGGGCCACAGATACGCAGTATTTT
TRBV15	NA	TRBJ2-5	TRBD1	CATSRPDRGEETQYF	TGTGCCACCAGCAGACCCGACAGGGGTGAAGAGACCCAGTACTTC
TRBV2	few	TRBJ2-7	TRBD2	CASRATSGGAYRDEQYF	TGTGCCAGCAGGGCGACTAGCGGGGGGGCCTATCGGGACGAGCAGTACTTC
TRBV5-4	NA	TRBJ1-2	TRBD1	CASSLRQGEAGGYTF	TGTGCCAGCAGCTTGAGACAGGGGGAGGCTGGAGGCTACACCTTC